This T cell receptor beta chain appears in the sequencing data of a study of identifying expanded T cells in peripheral blood. Using immunoSEQ multiplex PCR, the repertoire was profiled, and TCRdb retains in-frame clones only, with some absent. The sample includes 60,000 or so clones, approximately 83% of them seen just once. V lost 2 bases, J lost 3 bases, and 3 bases stayed unmatched. CDR3 length equals 14 residues. Germline CDR1 reads MNHNY; CDR2 reads SVGAGI (reference sequence). Specimen: blood. This sequence joins TRBV6-6 and TRBJ1-1, with 7 bases lining up with TRBD1. This receptor was identified in a person aged 18-70 years in good health. This chain's CDR3 is CASSYPGQDTEAFF. CDR3 sequence (DNA): TGTGCCAGCAGTTACCCTGGACAGGACACTGAAGCTTTCTTT.